Listed below are T cell receptor beta chains from one sample, sequenced in a study of monozygotic twins with inflammatory bowel disease. Reanalyzing the 5' RACE reads, TCRdb keeps one entry per CDR3 protein, without DNA. The listing contains hundreds of thousands of distinct CDR3 sequences. The specimen sequenced was blood. Every receptor here comes from a human donor with ulcerative colitis or Crohn's disease, or a healthy co-twin of an affected twin (not recorded which). Both conserved end residues are part of each CDR3.

J | V | CDR3
TRBJ2-1 | TRBV7-9 | CASSFGGTWDEQFF
TRBJ2-1 | TRBV7-3 | CASSLRGGRRFF
TRBJ2-7 | TRBV7-9 | CASSYPTSGRAYEQYF
TRBJ1-1 | TRBV24-1 | CATSDLEGRRMNTEAFF
TRBJ2-5 | TRBV4-1 | CASSHPPQGEETQYF
TRBJ2-3 | TRBV29-1 | CSVKLAGGPTDTQYF
TRBJ2-7 | TRBV19 | CASSGPGDGSYEQYF
TRBJ2-7 | TRBV7-2 | CASSLSTSPSGEQYF
TRBJ2-3 | TRBV5-5 | CASSLRTSGVTDTQYF
TRBJ1-1 | TRBV13 | CASSLRYTEAFF
TRBJ2-7 | TRBV10-3 | CAISLGQGSHYEQYF
TRBJ2-2 | TRBV20-1 | CSAIRAGELFF
TRBJ2-1 | TRBV28 | CASSFSVASNEQFF
TRBJ1-1 | TRBV7-2 | CASSLAGNAFF
TRBJ2-3 | TRBV7-9 | CASSPWTGYSTDTQYF
TRBJ1-2 | TRBV7-8 | CASSPQVDFGYTF
TRBJ2-3 | TRBV28 | CASSGEAGNTDTQYF
TRBJ2-5 | TRBV5-1 | CASSWGQGPQETQYF
TRBJ1-4 | TRBV20-1 | CSARSWGTGDEKLFF
TRBJ2-1 | TRBV9 | CASSGEGESEQFF
TRBJ1-2 | TRBV5-1 | CASSSPRDRHPLFHGYTF
TRBJ2-7 | TRBV12-3/TRBV12-4 | CASSSRTLPYEQYF
TRBJ2-7 | TRBV20-1 | CSARQGGYEQYF
TRBJ2-3 | TRBV7-2 | CASSRDRAADTQYF
TRBJ1-5 | TRBV23-1 | CASSQPARTGNQPQHF
TRBJ2-3 | TRBV2 | CASSDWGGTDTQYF
TRBJ2-7 | TRBV11-2 | CASSLRDMPYEQYF
TRBJ2-4 | TRBV20-1 | CSARDPMLAKNIQYF
TRBJ1-1 | TRBV4-2 | CASSQERPGEAFF
TRBJ2-2 | TRBV7-9 | CASRVPDTAAGELFF
TRBJ2-3 | TRBV24-1 | CATSDRSGGADTQYF
TRBJ1-2 | TRBV5-1 | CASSFSGAPRDGYTF
TRBJ2-7 | TRBV12-3/TRBV12-4 | CASSSRTEADEQYF
TRBJ1-1 | TRBV20-1 | CSARRQGNTEAFF
TRBJ2-5 | TRBV13 | CASSSRDGQETQYF
TRBJ1-2 | TRBV29-1 | CSVPGPYGYTF
TRBJ1-1 | TRBV29-1 | CSGSQANTEAFF
TRBJ2-7 | TRBV5-5 | CASSLLWTGDPYEQYF
TRBJ1-4 | TRBV7-9 | CASSSGQGAEKLFF
TRBJ2-1 | TRBV5-4 | CASSWGSGSYNEQFF
TRBJ1-1 | TRBV19 | CASTSLMGGVRTEAFF
TRBJ1-6 | TRBV3-1 | CASSRQGQDSPLHF
TRBJ2-7 | TRBV20-1 | CSAEPGSYEQYF
TRBJ2-1 | TRBV5-4 | CASSSQGAGTNEQFF
TRBJ1-3 | TRBV19 | CASPTGGSTGNTIYF
TRBJ2-7 | TRBV12-3/TRBV12-4 | CASRQGAKNEQYF
TRBJ2-5 | TRBV5-1 | CASSLSTRTGGTQYF
TRBJ2-1 | TRBV14 | CASSQDDTTYNEQFF
TRBJ2-7 | TRBV20-1 | CSASPRGSISYEQYF
TRBJ2-2 | TRBV4-3 | CASSQVVPNTGELFF
TRBJ2-6 | TRBV5-1 | CASSLGQTGANVLTF
TRBJ2-3 | TRBV12-3/TRBV12-4 | CASSPLKGGADTQYF
TRBJ2-3 | TRBV4-2 | CASSPQGAQGTDTQYF